The 25 T cell receptor beta chains given below trace back to one sample, sequenced in a study of T cell changes during pregnancy in multiple sclerosis. The data were produced by immunoSEQ multiplex PCR, yet TCRdb's version contains in-frame clones alone and is incomplete. The table includes over 60,000 clones, roughly nine tenths detected once. The sample consisted of peripheral blood, taken in the first trimester of pregnancy. These receptors were obtained from a female donor with multiple sclerosis, enrolled in a pregnancy study.

This chain uses TRBV6-5 with TRBJ1-1; D is uncertain. The V end was cut by 0 bases, the J end by 6 bases, with 17 bases between. Germline CDR1 is MNHEY and CDR2 is SVGAGI. This CDR3 spans 16 amino acids. For the CDR3, the DNA is TGTGCCAGCAGTTACTCGTTACGGGTTTCATCCGCTGAAGCTTTCTTT. This gives the protein CASSYSLRVSSAEAFF.

The rearrangement uses TRBV7-9 and TRBJ2-1; 8 bases fit TRBD1. The ends lost 8 bases at V and 5 bases at J; junction bases unmatched: 20. The V gene's germline CDR1 is SEHNR and CDR2 FQNEAQ (reference sequence). The CDR3 spans 18 residues. This chain's CDR3 is CASPPDSADREGDNEQFF. The CDR3, as DNA: TGTGCCAGCCCCCCGGACTCAGCGGACAGGGAAGGGGACAATGAGCAGTTCTTC.

V gene TRBV6-5 combines with J gene TRBJ1-1; the D gene is possibly TRBD1 (5 bases). The CDR3 has 13 residues. Germline V gene data show CDR1 as MNHEY and CDR2 as SVGAGI. The V end was cut by 7 bases, the J end by 1 base, with 10 bases between. The CDR3, as DNA: TGTGCCAGCAAGGGGATTTCGAACACTGAAGCTTTCTTT. Protein: CASKGISNTEAFF.

V is TRBV5-1 and J is TRBJ1-1, with D maybe TRBD1 (6 bases). The CDR3 extends over 14 amino acids. Germline V gene lookup returns CDR1 SGHRS and CDR2 YFSETQ. V dropped 4 bases and J dropped 0 bases, with 10 bases sitting between them. The CDR3 sequence: CASSHGTMNTEAFF. CDR3 bases: TGCGCCAGCAGCCACGGGACAATGAACACTGAAGCTTTCTTT.

The J gene is TRBJ2-7, the V gene TRBV6-1; 9 bases are shared with TRBD1. The germline CDR1 and CDR2 sequences are MNHNS and SASEGT. With V trimmed by 7 bases and J by 4 bases, 11 bases remained unmatched. The CDR3 extends over 15 amino acids. Here the CDR3 reads CASNPPPQGAYEQYF. CDR3 nucleotide sequence: TGTGCCAGCAATCCCCCTCCACAGGGGGCGTACGAGCAGTACTTC.

The rearrangement uses TRBV10-3 and TRBJ1-2; D uncertain. This CDR3 has 15 residues. The germline V and J ends were trimmed by 0 bases and 1 base, with 9 bases remaining between them. Germline CDR1 reads ENHRY; CDR2 reads SYGVKD. CDR3 DNA: TGTGCCATCAGTGAGTCAACAGATGTTAACTATGGCTACACCTTC. Translated, it gives CAISESTDVNYGYTF.

The rearrangement links TRBV9 to TRBJ1-1; the D gene is possibly TRBD1 (6 bases). V was pared by 3 bases and J by 2 bases, with 17 bases between. This CDR3 has 16 residues. Germline loops: CDR1 SGDLS, CDR2 YYNGEE. CDR3 DNA: TGTGCCAGCAGCGCTGGGTCCGGGACAACTAACACTGAAGCTTTCTTT. Translating gives CASSAGSGTTNTEAFF.

The chain is built from TRBV5-4 and TRBJ1-1; 8 bases match TRBD1. The germline V gene encodes CDR1 SGHNT and CDR2 YYREEE (reference sequence). This CDR3 is 15 amino acids long. J lost 3 bases, V lost 3 bases, and 7 bases had no gene match. The CDR3 loop is CASSSQDRADTEAFF. DNA for the CDR3: TGTGCCAGCAGCTCCCAGGACAGGGCGGACACTGAAGCTTTCTTT.

The chain uses TRBV12-5 and TRBJ2-7; 9 positions agree with TRBD2. Germline values: CDR1 LGHNT, CDR2 FRNRAP. This CDR3 region has 16 residues. V dropped 0 bases and J dropped 4; count of bases not matched to a gene: 7. Written as DNA, the CDR3 is TGTGCTAGTGGTTTGGTGAGATTAGCGGGGGTATACGAGCAGTACTTC. Its translation is CASGLVRLAGVYEQYF.

The genes are TRBV18 and TRBJ2-1; D is unclear. Germline values: CDR1 KGHSH, CDR2 LQKENI. The CDR3 loop spans 13 amino acids. Trimming pared 2 bases from V and 4 bases from J, leaving 6 bases between. This CDR3 reads CASSPTSYNEQFF. CDR3 in DNA: TGTGCCAGCTCACCAACATCTTACAATGAGCAGTTCTTC.

The chain is built from TRBV4-3 and TRBJ1-5; 8 bases map to TRBD1. This CDR3 has 16 amino acids. CDR1 LGHNA and CDR2 YSLEER come from the germline V gene. With V trimmed by 5 bases and J by 1 base, 7 bases remained unmatched. The CDR3 coding sequence is TGCGCCAGCAGCACAGACAGGGGAGCGAGCAATCAGCCCCAGCATTTT. It yields the protein CASSTDRGASNQPQHF.

This sequence joins TRBV10-1 and TRBJ2-7; 7 positions match TRBD2. CDR1 WNHNN and CDR2 SYGVQD come from the germline V gene (reference sequence). The V segment lost 8 bases and the J segment 6 bases; nucleotides outside the gene matches: 10. The CDR3 runs to 13 residues. This CDR3 reads CASAATWEGEQYF. The CDR3 DNA sequence: TGCGCCAGCGCTGCAACTTGGGAGGGCGAGCAGTACTTC.

The rearrangement joins TRBV6-6 to TRBJ2-2; D perhaps matches TRBD2 (5 bases). Germline-derived CDR1 and CDR2 are MNHNY and SVGAGI (reference sequence). Trimming cost V 5 bases and J 3 bases, with 10 bases left between them. This CDR3 is built from 14 residues. The CDR3 sequence: CASSPIAYTGELFF. The CDR3 nucleotides are TGTGCCAGCAGTCCGATAGCGTACACCGGGGAGCTGTTTTTT.

CDR3 nucleotides: TGTGCCAGCAGTCCCAGACGGGACAGGGTAGAAGAGACCCAGTACTTC. This sequence encodes CASSPRRDRVEETQYF. This chain joins TRBV11-1 and TRBJ2-5, with 9 bases identical to TRBD1. Per the germline V gene, CDR1 is SGHAT and CDR2 is FQDESV (reference sequence). Losses at the gene ends were 6 bases for V and 3 bases for J; bases not matched to a gene: 11. The CDR3 contains 16 residues.

The rearrangement joins TRBV19 to TRBJ2-1; TRBD2 matches at 11 bases. V gave up 9 bases and J gave up 6 bases; unmatched junction bases: 16. This CDR3 is built from 17 residues. The germline V gene has CDR1 LNHDA and CDR2 SQIVND (reference sequence). The CDR3 loop reads CASARTSGSGLGNEQFF. The CDR3 DNA follows: TGTGCCAGCGCGCGTACTAGCGGGAGTGGTCTGGGCAATGAGCAGTTCTTC. The entire variable domain, with the rest obtained from reference TRBV19 and TRBJ2-1, is as follows: DGGITQSPKYLFRKEGQNVTLSCEQNLNHDAMYWYRQDPGQGLRLIYYSQIVNDFQKGDIAEGYSVSREKKESFPLTVTSAQKNPTAFYLCASARTSGSGLGNEQFFGPGTRLTVL.

The rearrangement links TRBV7-2 to TRBJ1-3; D uncertain. With 3 bases removed from V and 2 bases from J, the gap between germline ends came to 8 bases. The CDR3 consists of 14 residues. Germline assignment: CDR1 SGHTA and CDR2 FQGNSA. The CDR3: CASSFAGTGNTIYF. Written as DNA, the CDR3 is TGTGCCAGCAGCTTCGCGGGGACTGGAAACACCATATATTTT.

J is TRBJ1-2 and V is TRBV5-7, with TRBD1 identical over 9 bases. TRBV5-7 is marked as an open reading frame, function uncertain. This CDR3 spans 10 amino acids. The CDR3: CIQGAFGYTF. In nucleotides, the CDR3 is TGTATACAGGGGGCGTTCGGCTACACCTTC.

This chain links TRBV7-2 with TRBJ2-1; 7 bases match TRBD1. Trimming removed 1 base from V and 4 bases from J; junction bases left unmatched: 7. Germline V gene sequence: CDR1 SGHTA, CDR2 FQGNSA. CDR3 length equals 16 residues. The CDR3 sequence is CASSLGYRGRYNEQFF. The CDR3 DNA reads TGTGCCAGCAGCTTAGGGTACAGGGGCCGTTACAATGAGCAGTTCTTC.

The sample holds one count of this clone. This sequence joins TRBV4-1 and TRBJ2-4, with 8 bases that match TRBD2. Trimming cost V 8 bases and J 8 bases; bases outside gene matches: 11. The CDR3 has 14 residues. Germline V CDR1 and CDR2: MGHRA, YSYEKL. This chain's CDR3 is CASSFGGGRDIQYF. The DNA for the CDR3 is TGCGCCAGCTCATTCGGGGGGGGCCGAGACATTCAGTACTTC.

The chain carries TRBV27 and TRBJ2-7; the D gene is possibly TRBD2 (5 bases). The V and J ends lost 3 bases and 0 bases respectively, with 15 bases between them. The CDR3 covers 16 residues. CDR1 is MNHEY and CDR2 is SMNVEV in the germline V gene (reference sequence). This chain's CDR3 is CASSFHWESVSYEQYF. Written as DNA, the CDR3 is TGTGCCAGCAGTTTCCATTGGGAGTCAGTCTCCTACGAGCAGTACTTC.

The gene calls are TRBV19 and TRBJ2-3; 7 positions agree with TRBD2. The CDR3 is made up of 17 amino acids. Germline V gives CDR1 LNHDA, CDR2 SQIVND (reference sequence). V lost 1 base, J lost 4 bases, and 11 bases stayed unmatched. The CDR3 spells CASSIVGLAVIPDTQYF. For the CDR3, the DNA is TGTGCCAGTAGTATAGTCGGGCTAGCGGTCATTCCAGATACGCAGTATTTT.

This clone was recorded only once. The CDR3 is CASSEFGVRYEQYF. CDR3 nucleotides: TGTGCCAGCAGTGAATTCGGGGTCCGGTACGAGCAGTACTTC. This chain connects TRBV6-1 to TRBJ2-7; weak D call: TRBD2 (5 bases). CDR1 is MNHNS and CDR2 is SASEGT in the germline V gene. V was pared by 2 bases and J by 4 bases, with 12 bases between. CDR3 size: 14 residues.

In its sample, this clone was seen a few times. CDR3 sequence (DNA): TGTGCCAGCAGCTCACAGACTAGCGGGATACCAAAAGAGACCCAGTACTTC. As protein: CASSSQTSGIPKETQYF. The chain carries TRBV13 and TRBJ2-5; 11 nucleotides agree with TRBD2. Germline loops: CDR1 PRHDT, CDR2 FYEKMQ (reference sequence). V was pared by 4 bases and J by 3 bases, with 10 bases of the junction left unmatched. CDR3 length: 17 residues.

The genes are TRBV7-2 and TRBJ2-7; D remains ambiguous. From germline, CDR1 is SGHTA and CDR2 FQGNSA. This CDR3 region has 14 residues. V lost 3 bases, J lost 1 base, and 10 bases lay in between. CDR3 amino acids: CASSLGALSYEQYF. Here the CDR3 DNA reads TGTGCCAGCAGCTTGGGCGCGTTGTCCTACGAGCAGTACTTC.

This clone was counted only a few times. The CDR3, as DNA: TGCGCCAGCAGTGAACCGGGACAGGGAAGCACCGGGGAGCTGTTTTTT. It specifies CASSEPGQGSTGELFF. The rearrangement links TRBV10-1 to TRBJ2-2, with 9 bases lining up with TRBD1. The trim removed 3 bases at V and 4 bases at J, leaving 6 bases unmatched. The CDR3 totals 16 residues. Germline CDR1 reads WNHNN; CDR2 reads SYGVQD (reference sequence).